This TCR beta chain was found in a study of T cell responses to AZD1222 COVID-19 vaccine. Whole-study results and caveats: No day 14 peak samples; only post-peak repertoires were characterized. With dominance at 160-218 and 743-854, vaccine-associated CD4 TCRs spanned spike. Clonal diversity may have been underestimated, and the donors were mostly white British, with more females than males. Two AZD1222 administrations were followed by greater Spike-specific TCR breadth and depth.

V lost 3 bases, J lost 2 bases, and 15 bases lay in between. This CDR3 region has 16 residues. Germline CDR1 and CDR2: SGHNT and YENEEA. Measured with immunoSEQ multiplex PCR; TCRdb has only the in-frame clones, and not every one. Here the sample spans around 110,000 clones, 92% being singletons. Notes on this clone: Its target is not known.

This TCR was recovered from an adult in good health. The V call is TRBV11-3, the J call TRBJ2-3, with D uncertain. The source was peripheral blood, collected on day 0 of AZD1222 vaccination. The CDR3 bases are TGTGCCAGCAGCTTTTCAACGGTGGGGTACACAGATACGCAGTATTTT. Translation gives CASSFSTVGYTDTQYF.